This T cell receptor (beta chain) was recorded in a study of shared clonotypes between healthy human individuals. On the study more broadly: With ages of 18 to 49, the donors were a couple of women and three men. Used for every donor were three CD4 naive, three CD4 memory, two CD8 naive and one CD8 memory plate.

Deep-level running was used for the assay. This table comes from immunoSEQ multiplex PCR, and its TCRdb copy is limited to in-frame clones, with some not included. The data hold roughly 1.5 million clones, with 95% to 99% observed a single time. Notes on this clone: Its antigen remains unidentified.

The CDR3 loop spans 15 amino acids. The V end lost 1 base, the J end lost 2 bases, and 13 bases lay between the germline ends. CDR1 and CDR2 (germline): SGHRS, YFSETQ. Regarding the study as a whole: The generation probabilities recorded for non-shared clonotypes fell below those of clonotypes shared by all four donors.

The chain carries TRBV5-1 and TRBJ2-7; tentatively, D is TRBD1 (6 bases). Source material: naive CD4+ T cells sorted from blood. Subset indicated: CD45RA+ positively selected. This clonotype was obtained from a man in his thirties or forties in good health. CDR3 amino acids: CASSLKGQGPYEQYF. The CDR3 DNA reads as TGCGCCAGCAGCTTGAAGGGCCAGGGGCCCTACGAGCAGTACTTC.